This T cell receptor beta chain was documented in a study of cytomegalovirus exposure and HLA in healthy donors. In the PCR, 60 Vbeta and 13 Jbeta primers were used. Generated by immunoSEQ multiplex PCR, the TCRdb table keeps only in-frame clones and is missing some. The data show 200,000 to 250,000 clones, 65% to 85% seen once. This CDR3 region has 15 residues. V shed 7 bases, J shed 0 bases, and the junction held 6 bases outside the gene matches. Germline lookup yields CDR1 MNHEY and CDR2 SVGAGI. Details on this clone: This sample also contains other DNA sequences that code for the same CDR3.

This chain links TRBV6-5 with TRBJ1-1; 9 bases are a match to TRBD1. The sequenced sample was PBMCs. The TCR sequence derives from a man aged 45-65 years in good health and CMV-seronegative. The CDR3 reads CASIWTGAMNTEAFF. CDR3 sequence (DNA): TGTGCCAGCATTTGGACAGGGGCCATGAACACTGAAGCTTTCTTT.